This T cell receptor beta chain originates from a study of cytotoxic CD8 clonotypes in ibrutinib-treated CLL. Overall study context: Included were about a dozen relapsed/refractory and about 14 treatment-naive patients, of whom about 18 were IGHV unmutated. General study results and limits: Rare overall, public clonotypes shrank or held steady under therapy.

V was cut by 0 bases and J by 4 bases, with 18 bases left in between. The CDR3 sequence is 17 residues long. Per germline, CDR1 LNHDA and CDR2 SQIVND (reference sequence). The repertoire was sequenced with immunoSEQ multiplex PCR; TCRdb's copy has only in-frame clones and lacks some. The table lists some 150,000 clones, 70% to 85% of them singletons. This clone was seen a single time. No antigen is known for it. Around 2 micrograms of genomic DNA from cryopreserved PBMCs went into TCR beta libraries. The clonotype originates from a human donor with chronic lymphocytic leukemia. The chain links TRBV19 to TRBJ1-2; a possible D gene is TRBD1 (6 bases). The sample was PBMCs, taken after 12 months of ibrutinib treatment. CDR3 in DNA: TGTGCCAGTAGTATAGATGCGCCGCGGGACACAGGCTATGGCTACACCTTC. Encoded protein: CASSIDAPRDTGYGYTF.